This T cell receptor beta chain was documented in a study of tumor-infiltrating lymphocytes in primary liver carcinoma. Study overall: These were node-negative, non-metastatic T1-T3 tumors of 4.2 to 10 cm. Notes on the study in general: Tumors significantly exceeded blood in top-250-clone fraction (p = 0.039).

Priming with a constant-region primer yielded TCR beta cDNA from approximately 500 ng total RNA. Three nested multiplex PCR rounds of slightly modified ARM-PCR generated TCR beta libraries. Amplification in the first two PCR rounds was performed using TRBV1-TRBV30 forward primers and a C-beta reverse primer for roughly 9 cycles each. MiXCR, run by TCRdb on the multiplex PCR reads, gives a single entry per CDR3 protein. The repertoire holds about 78,000 distinct CDR3 sequences, with 71% as singletons. The CDR3 runs to 16 residues. In germline, CDR1 is SGDLS, CDR2 YYNGEE. Starting material for RNA and DNA co-extraction consisted of about 17-32 mg of unsorted bulk tissue. In regard to this clonotype: Antigen unknown. One junction end does not reproduce the germline sequence, and a read error may be involved.

The receptor was derived from a woman between 55 and 75 years old with primary liver carcinoma and hepatitis B virus infection. The sample was liver tumor tissue from sampling region 4. This sample's subset: tumor region T4, right-lateral pole. The chain joins TRBV9 to TRBJ2-1; 8 positions match TRBD1. The CDR3: CASSDLAGGSYNEQLF. The CDR3 coding sequence is TGTGCCAGCAGCGATCTAGCAGGGGGCTCCTACAATGAGCAGCTCTTC.